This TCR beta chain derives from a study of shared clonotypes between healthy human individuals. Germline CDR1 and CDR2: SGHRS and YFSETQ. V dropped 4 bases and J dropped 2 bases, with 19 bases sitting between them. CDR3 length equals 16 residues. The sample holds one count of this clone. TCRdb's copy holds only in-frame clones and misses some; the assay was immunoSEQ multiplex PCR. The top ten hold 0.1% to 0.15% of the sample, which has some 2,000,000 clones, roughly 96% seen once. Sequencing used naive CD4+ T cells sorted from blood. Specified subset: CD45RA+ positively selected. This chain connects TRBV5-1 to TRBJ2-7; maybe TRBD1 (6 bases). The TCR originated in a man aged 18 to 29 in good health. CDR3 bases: TGCGCCAGCAGCCTGAAACATCAGGGGACCACCTACGAGCAGTACTTC. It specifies CASSLKHQGTTYEQYF.